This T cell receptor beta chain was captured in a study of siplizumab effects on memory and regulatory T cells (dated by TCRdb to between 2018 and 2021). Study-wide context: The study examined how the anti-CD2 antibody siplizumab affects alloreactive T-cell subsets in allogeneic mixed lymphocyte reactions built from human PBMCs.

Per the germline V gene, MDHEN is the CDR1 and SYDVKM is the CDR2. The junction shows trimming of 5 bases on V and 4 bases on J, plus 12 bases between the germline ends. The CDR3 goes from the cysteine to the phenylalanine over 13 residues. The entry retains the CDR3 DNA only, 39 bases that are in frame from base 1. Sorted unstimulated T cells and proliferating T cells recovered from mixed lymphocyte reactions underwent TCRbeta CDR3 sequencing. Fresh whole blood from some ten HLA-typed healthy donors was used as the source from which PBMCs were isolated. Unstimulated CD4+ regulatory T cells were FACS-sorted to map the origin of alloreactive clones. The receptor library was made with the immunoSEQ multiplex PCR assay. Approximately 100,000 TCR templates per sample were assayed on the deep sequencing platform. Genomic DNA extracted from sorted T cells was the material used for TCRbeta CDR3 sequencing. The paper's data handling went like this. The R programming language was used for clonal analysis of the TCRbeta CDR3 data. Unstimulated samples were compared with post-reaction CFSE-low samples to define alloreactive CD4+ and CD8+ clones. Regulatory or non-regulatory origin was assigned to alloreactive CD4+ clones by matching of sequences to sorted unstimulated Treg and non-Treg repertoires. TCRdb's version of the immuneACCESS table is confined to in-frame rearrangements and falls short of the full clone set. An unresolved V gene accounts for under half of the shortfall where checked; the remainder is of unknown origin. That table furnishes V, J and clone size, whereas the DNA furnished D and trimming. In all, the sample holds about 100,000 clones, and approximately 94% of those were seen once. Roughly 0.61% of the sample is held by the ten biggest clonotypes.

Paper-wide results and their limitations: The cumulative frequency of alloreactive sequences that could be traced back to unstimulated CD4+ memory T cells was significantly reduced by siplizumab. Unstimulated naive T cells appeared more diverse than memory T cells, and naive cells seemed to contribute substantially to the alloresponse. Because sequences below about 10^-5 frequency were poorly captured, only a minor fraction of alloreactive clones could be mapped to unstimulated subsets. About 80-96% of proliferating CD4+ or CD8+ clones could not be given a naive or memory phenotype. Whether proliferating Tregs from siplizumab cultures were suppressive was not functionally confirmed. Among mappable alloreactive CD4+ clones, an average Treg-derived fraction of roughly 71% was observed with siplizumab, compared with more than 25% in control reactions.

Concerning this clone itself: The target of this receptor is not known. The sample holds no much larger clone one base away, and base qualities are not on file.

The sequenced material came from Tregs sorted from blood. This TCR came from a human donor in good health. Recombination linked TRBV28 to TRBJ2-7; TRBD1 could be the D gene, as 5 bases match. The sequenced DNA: TGTGCCAGCAGTCTGAGCAGGGTATACGAGCAGTACTTC. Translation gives CASSLSRVYEQYF.